What follows is one T cell receptor beta chain and its context. Two negative PCRs, clearance, or symptom resolution were required of recovered Cohort 3 donors. The data stem from a study of blood T cell repertoires in COVID-19. Study details: Sample material is recorded as cDNA or gDNA derived from T cells, B-cell-depleted T cells, or PBMCs.

The protocol was immunoSEQ multiplex PCR, while the TCRdb copy is restricted to in-frame clones and leaves out a portion. Of some 270,000 clones listed, about 80% are singletons. The germline V gene has CDR1 SGHRS and CDR2 YFSETQ. This CDR3 region has 15 residues. V was shortened by 7 bases and J by 9 bases, with 20 bases between the two germline ends. The chain uses TRBV5-1 and TRBJ1-6; TRBD1 might be the D (6 bases). The TCR comes from a man aged 50-59 years who had recovered from COVID-19. Sequenced: PBMCs or T cells enriched from blood (not recorded which). The CDR3 loop is CASRPGPARGSPLHF. Here the CDR3 DNA reads TGCGCCAGCCGCCCGGGCCCAGCCAGGGGTTCACCCCTCCACTTT.